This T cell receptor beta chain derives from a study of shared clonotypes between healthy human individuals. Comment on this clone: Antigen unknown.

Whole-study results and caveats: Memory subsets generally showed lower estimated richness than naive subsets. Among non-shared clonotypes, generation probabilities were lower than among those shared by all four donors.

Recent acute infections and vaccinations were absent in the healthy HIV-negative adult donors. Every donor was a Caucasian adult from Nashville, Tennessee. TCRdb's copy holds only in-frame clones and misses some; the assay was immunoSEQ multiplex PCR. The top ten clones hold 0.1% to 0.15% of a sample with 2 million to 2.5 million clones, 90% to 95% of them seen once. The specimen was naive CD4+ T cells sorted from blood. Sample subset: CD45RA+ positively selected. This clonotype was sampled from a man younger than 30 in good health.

The CDR3 loop is CASSRRQEYSPLHF. The CDR3 DNA follows: TGTGCCAGCAGTCGGAGACAGGAGTATTCACCCCTCCACTTT. The chain joins TRBV27 to TRBJ1-6; weak D call: TRBD1 (6 bases). CDR1 and CDR2 from the germline V gene are MNHEY and SMNVEV (reference sequence). Trimming removed 5 bases at V and 8 bases at J, with 13 bases between. The CDR3 contains 14 residues.